Presented here are 14 T cell receptor beta chains from one specimen sequenced in a study of T cells in Graves' hyperthyroidism and ophthalmopathy. Amplified TCR beta CDR3 regions derived from RNA transcripts. Researchers ran a first-round RT-PCR on the TCR CDR3 using the HTBI primer set. TCRdb re-called the multiplex PCR reads through MiXCR, storing one row per CDR3 protein. Here the sample spans 300,000 to 500,000 distinct CDR3 sequences, more than 13% being singletons. The sequenced material came from blood. The receptors here all came from a man aged 50-60 years with Graves' ophthalmopathy.

V and J are TRBV14 and TRBJ1-1, with D possibly being TRBD1 (5 bases). V was shortened by 1 base and J by 8 bases, with 11 bases between the two germline ends. The CDR3 is made up of 13 amino acids. Germline V CDR1 and CDR2: SGHDN, FVKESK. For the CDR3, the DNA is TGTGCCAGCAGCCAAGTTAAAACAGGAGAAGCTTTCTTT. Amino acid sequence: CASSQVKTGEAFF.

This clonotype was observed once. A much more abundant neighbour one base away suggests this may be a read error. J is TRBJ1-2 and V is TRBV24-1, with a possible D match to TRBD1 (6 bases). The germline V gene has CDR1 KGHDR and CDR2 SFDVKD. This CDR3 is 15 amino acids long. CDR3 DNA sequence: TGTGCCGCCAGTGATTTGCTTGGGACAAAGAGACGCTACACCTTC. It translates to CAASDLLGTKRRYTF.

This clonotype was recorded many times. The V and J genes are TRBV18 and TRBJ2-5, with D perhaps TRBD1 (5 bases). Trimming left V 3 bases short and J 5 bases short, with 13 bases between. The CDR3 is made up of 14 amino acids. The V gene's germline CDR1 is KGHSH and CDR2 LQKENI. CDR3 in amino acids: CASSPFSQGETQYF. DNA of the CDR3: TGTGCCAGCTCACCTTTCTCCCAGGGCGAGACCCAGTACTTC.

This clonotype showed up many times. The chain recombines TRBV12-3 or TRBV12-4 with TRBJ2-5; 9 bases agree with TRBD1. V shed 8 bases and J 9 bases; nucleotides not matched to a gene: 10. This CDR3 region has 13 residues. The CDR3 DNA follows: TGTGCCAGCTCGCGACAGGGGGAATTGCCCCAGTACTTC. Residues: CASSRQGELPQYF.

This clonotype came up many times. The chain carries TRBV30 and TRBJ1-1; 8 nucleotides agree with TRBD1. Looked up from germline, CDR1 is GTSNPN and CDR2 is SVGIG (reference sequence). Unmatched junction bases numbered 6, after V lost 6 bases and J lost 6 bases. This CDR3 region has 12 residues. The DNA for the CDR3 is TGTGCCTGTGTCTTACAGGGGGCTGAAGCTTTCTTT. Residues: CACVLQGAEAFF.

There are many counts of this clonotype. The J gene is TRBJ2-2, the V gene TRBV30; unclear D gene. V lost 3 bases and J 5 bases, leaving 10 bases between the germline ends. The CDR3 has 13 amino acids. Germline V gene data show CDR1 as GTSNPN and CDR2 as SVGIG (reference sequence). This CDR3 reads CAWSGRLTGELFF. CDR3 nucleotides: TGTGCCTGGAGCGGACGTCTTACCGGGGAGCTGTTTTTT.

The gene calls are TRBV6-1 and TRBJ2-1, with D maybe TRBD1 (5 bases). CDR3 size: 14 residues. The ends were cut back, 2 bases at V and 6 bases at J, with 11 bases in the middle. The V gene's germline CDR1 is MNHNS and CDR2 SASEGT. The CDR3 DNA reads as TGTGCCAGCAGTGAACAGGGCTCGGGCAATGAGCAGTTCTTC. Translation gives CASSEQGSGNEQFF.

This clonotype has ten or more counts. This chain joins TRBV27 and TRBJ2-7, with D perhaps matching TRBD2 (5 bases). CDR1 is MNHEY, CDR2 SMNVEV, per germline (reference sequence). CDR3 length: 16 amino acids. V shed 0 bases and J shed 2 bases, with 14 bases lying between them. The CDR3 spells CASSLSSPGFTYEQYF. The CDR3 nucleotides read TGTGCCAGCAGTTTATCGTCCCCGGGGTTTACCTACGAGCAGTACTTC.

Ten or more counts support this clonotype. This sequence joins TRBV5-1 and TRBJ1-2, with D hard to call. V lost 4 bases, J lost 0 bases, and 13 bases lay in between. CDR3 size: 15 residues. The germline V gene encodes CDR1 SGHRS and CDR2 YFSETQ. In DNA form, the CDR3 reads TGCGCCAGCAGCGCAGACGGGCGAACTAACTATGGCTACACCTTC. Its translation is CASSADGRTNYGYTF.

This clonotype was counted many times. The V gene is TRBV2, the J gene TRBJ2-3; 7 positions match TRBD2. Germline V gives CDR1 SNHLY, CDR2 FYNNEI. The length of the CDR3 is 13 residues. With V trimmed by 6 bases and J by 11 bases, 11 bases remained unmatched. CDR3 amino acids: CASRGGSGGGQYF. The DNA of the CDR3 is TGTGCCAGCAGGGGCGGGAGCGGCGGGGGGCAGTATTTT.

V is TRBV20-1 and J is TRBJ2-3; D is uncertain. This CDR3 contains 13 residues. The germline V gene has CDR1 DFQATT and CDR2 SNEGSKA (reference sequence). V was pared by 2 bases and J by 0 bases, with 6 bases between. CDR3 amino acids: CSARQASTDTQYF. CDR3 bases: TGCAGTGCTAGACAGGCTAGCACAGATACGCAGTATTTT.

In this sample, this clonotype turned up a few times. Its ends do not fully match the called genes, so a read error is possible. The gene calls are TRBV10-3 and TRBJ1-5; 8 bases are shared with TRBD1. Germline CDR1 and CDR2: ENHRY and SYGVKD. This CDR3 comprises 18 residues. The CDR3 loop is CAISEDRGNSISNQPQRF. The CDR3 DNA follows: TGTGCCATCAGTGAAGACAGGGGAAACTCGATTAGCAATCAGCCCCAGCGTTTT.

The rearrangement joins TRBV20-1 to TRBJ2-1; no clear D. Trimming took off 6 bases at V and 5 bases at J, with 11 bases between the two ends. Germline V lookup: CDR1 DFQATT, CDR2 SNEGSKA (reference sequence). The CDR3 is 12 amino acids. CDR3 sequence (DNA): TGCAGTGCGTTGACCCGTAACAATGAGCAGTTCTTC. Protein sequence: CSALTRNNEQFF.

This clonotype has at least ten counts. V and J are TRBV28 and TRBJ1-2, with D possibly matching TRBD1 (6 bases). Looked up from germline, CDR1 is MDHEN and CDR2 is SYDVKM. The length of the CDR3 is 17 residues. The germline V and J ends were trimmed by 5 bases and 4 bases, with 23 bases remaining between them. In DNA form, the CDR3 reads TGTGCCAGCAGTCCAGCCGGGGGGGGGCAACATTCCTATGGCTACACCTTC. As protein: CASSPAGGGQHSYGYTF.